This passage covers 10 T cell receptor beta chains from one sample sequenced in a study of patients and donors after allogeneic stem cell transplantation. Each CDR3 protein is one row after TCRdb ran MiXCR on the RT-PCR reads. The repertoire includes hundreds of thousands of distinct CDR3 sequences, around 16% of them detected once, and around 7.2% sits in the top ten. The sample was blood, either unsorted or a sorted T cell fraction (not recorded which). The receptors originated from a human donor who was either an allogeneic HSCT recipient or a stem cell or donor lymphocyte infusion donor (not recorded which). It is not recorded whose cells these are; they may come from a transplant donor.

The genes are TRBV6-5 and TRBJ2-3; D unclear. The CDR3 is 15 residues long. The germline V gene has CDR1 MNHEY and CDR2 SVGAGI. The germline V and J ends were trimmed by 0 bases and 3 bases, with 10 bases remaining between them. CDR3 nucleotide sequence: TGTGCCAGCAGTTACTCTGGTCTAGTGACAGATACGCAGTATTTT. Amino acids: CASSYSGLVTDTQYF.

The chain uses TRBV3-1 and TRBJ2-7; perhaps TRBD2 as D (5 bases). The germline gives CDR1 LGHDT, CDR2 YNNKEL (reference sequence). V was shortened by 2 bases and J by 4 bases, with 21 bases between the two germline ends. This CDR3 comprises 17 residues. The CDR3 spells CASSQRFWRTESYEQYF. The CDR3 DNA sequence: TGTGCCAGCAGCCAAAGGTTTTGGAGGACGGAAAGTTACGAGCAGTACTTC.

This clonotype was detected ten times or more. The chain joins TRBV12-3 or TRBV12-4 to TRBJ1-1; no reliable D call. V was pared by 5 bases and J by 4 bases, with 8 bases between. This CDR3 spans 12 amino acids. CDR3 coding DNA: TGTGCCAGCAGTCCGCAGTTCACTGAAGCTTTCTTT. Encoded protein: CASSPQFTEAFF.

In its sample, this clonotype was seen many times. The J gene is TRBJ2-7, the V gene TRBV12-3 or TRBV12-4, with D uncertain. V dropped 7 bases and J dropped 4 bases, with 14 bases sitting between them. This CDR3 spans 13 amino acids. The CDR3 loop reads CASTPESPYEQYF. For the CDR3, the DNA is TGTGCCAGCACTCCTGAATCCCCTTACGAGCAGTACTTC.

This clonotype was seen a few times. The V call is TRBV29-1, the J call TRBJ1-1; D call uncertain. The CDR3 is 12 residues long. With 3 bases removed from V and 1 base from J, the gap between germline ends came to 6 bases. From germline, CDR1 is SQVTM and CDR2 ANQGSEA. The CDR3 DNA is TGCAGCGTTGAGGAACAGAACACTGAAGCTTTCTTT. As protein: CSVEEQNTEAFF.

The table lists this clonotype with many counts. The chain employs TRBV12-3 or TRBV12-4 and TRBJ1-5; TRBD1 agrees at 9 bases. V shed 5 bases and J 0 bases; nucleotides not matched to a gene: 8. The CDR3 has 17 amino acids. The CDR3 here is CASSGTGMTYSNQPQHF. CDR3 in DNA: TGTGCCAGCAGTGGGACAGGGATGACCTATAGCAATCAGCCCCAGCATTTT.

This chain joins TRBV29-1 and TRBJ1-2; 8 positions agree with TRBD1. The germline gives CDR1 SQVTM, CDR2 ANQGSEA. After removal of 5 bases from V and 8 bases from J, the junction contained 4 bases not matched to a gene. CDR3 length: 11 residues. The CDR3 loop reads CSVTGGWGYTF. DNA of the CDR3: TGCAGCGTTACAGGGGGATGGGGCTACACCTTC.

Only a few counts were recorded for this clonotype. The CDR3 here is CASGDMPGYTF. CDR3 in DNA: TGTGCCAGCGGGGATATGCCGGGCTACACCTTC. The rearrangement links TRBV19 to TRBJ1-2; D ambiguous. V shed 9 bases and J shed 8 bases, with 13 bases lying between them. Germline V lookup: CDR1 LNHDA, CDR2 SQIVND (reference sequence). The CDR3 loop spans 11 amino acids.

This clonotype has just a few counts. The chain carries TRBV20-1 and TRBJ2-7; tentatively, D is TRBD1 (5 bases). The CDR3 spans 11 residues. Trimming took 1 base from V and 5 from J, leaving 6 bases between them. In germline, CDR1 is DFQATT, CDR2 SNEGSKA (reference sequence). CDR3 DNA sequence: TGCAGTGCTAGAGTGGGGCACGAGCAGTACTTC. This encodes CSARVGHEQYF.

This rearrangement joins TRBV2 to TRBJ1-1; D gene ambiguous. V was trimmed by 3 bases and J by 1 base, leaving 9 bases between them. Per germline, CDR1 SNHLY and CDR2 FYNNEI. This CDR3 comprises 14 residues. The CDR3 is CASSDTPGNTEAFF. CDR3 nucleotide sequence: TGTGCCAGCAGTGACACCCCTGGGAACACTGAAGCTTTCTTT.